Presented here are 21 T cell receptor beta chains from one specimen sequenced in a study of CD8+CD57+ T cells in acquired aplastic anemia. The TCR beta profiling, which covered VDJ combination and CDR3 sequence, was carried out using genomic DNA as the template. MiXCR, applied by TCRdb to the reads, yields one record per CDR3 protein. This sample yields roughly 250,000 distinct CDR3 sequences, of which 40% to 50% are seen a single time; 7.8% belongs to the top ten. Sequencing was done on patients that had shown CD8+CD57+ cell expansion by flow cytometry. The sequenced material came from sorted CD4+, CD8+, or CD8+CD57+ T cells (not recorded which) from PBMCs. Source of these receptors: a human donor with aplastic anemia.

CDR3 loop: CASSSGQTLMDTQYF. In DNA form, the CDR3 reads TGTGCCAGCAGCTCGGGACAGACCCTTATGGATACGCAGTATTTT. The rearrangement uses TRBV7-9 and TRBJ2-3, with 7 positions matching TRBD1. Germline CDR1 is SEHNR and CDR2 is FQNEAQ (reference sequence). The CDR3 is 15 amino acids. The ends lost 4 bases at V and 6 bases at J; junction bases unmatched: 10.

This clonotype turned up a few times. The junction shows a germline mismatch at one end, possibly a read error. J is TRBJ2-4 and V is TRBV10-3; D gene uncertain. This CDR3 is 14 amino acids long. The germline gives CDR1 ENHRY, CDR2 SYGVKD. The CDR3 sequence is CASSWGLAKNIQYF. The DNA for the CDR3 is TGTGCCAGCAGTTGGGGATTAGCCAAAAACATTCAGTACTTC.

The V gene is TRBV10-3, the J gene TRBJ2-1, with 12 bases identical to TRBD2. Per the germline V gene, CDR1 is ENHRY and CDR2 is SYGVKD. This CDR3 has 15 amino acids. V gave up 5 bases and J gave up 6 bases; unmatched junction bases: 5. CDR3 nucleotides: TGTGCCATCAGTTGGACTAGCGGGATTCGCAATGAGCAGTTCTTC. It is translated as CAISWTSGIRNEQFF.

This clonotype was seen at least ten times. The chain couples TRBV20-1 to TRBJ1-1; possible D gene TRBD1, 5 bases. CDR1 is DFQATT, CDR2 SNEGSKA, per germline (reference sequence). V gave up 6 bases and J gave up 2 bases, with 13 bases separating them. The CDR3 is made up of 13 amino acids. Written as DNA, the CDR3 is TGCAGTGCCGGAATACAGGACAACACTGAAGCTTTCTTT. It is translated as CSAGIQDNTEAFF.

V is TRBV19 and J is TRBJ1-5; 7 nucleotides line up with TRBD1. V was pared by 7 bases and J by 2 bases, with 11 bases of the junction left unmatched. Per the germline V gene, CDR1 is LNHDA and CDR2 is SQIVND (reference sequence). The CDR3 loop spans 16 amino acids. CDR3: CASTLEGQGGNQPQHF. CDR3 in DNA: TGTGCCAGTACTCTAGAAGGCCAGGGGGGCAATCAGCCCCAGCATTTT.

This clonotype was detected many times. Here the CDR3 reads CASSWPGSAAYEQYF. CDR3 DNA: TGTGCCAGCAGCTGGCCGGGTAGTGCTGCCTACGAGCAGTACTTC. This rearrangement joins TRBV7-2 to TRBJ2-7; D not certain. The CDR3 has 15 residues. Germline V lookup: CDR1 SGHTA, CDR2 FQGNSA. Trimming removed 4 bases at V and 2 bases at J, with 15 bases between.

The rearrangement uses TRBV10-3 and TRBJ1-1, with D possibly TRBD1 on 5 matching bases. The CDR3 totals 13 residues. From germline, CDR1 is ENHRY and CDR2 SYGVKD. V dropped 4 bases and J dropped 1 base, with 7 bases sitting between them. CDR3 amino acids: CAISAQGNTEAFF. The CDR3 DNA follows: TGTGCCATCAGTGCCCAGGGGAACACTGAAGCTTTCTTT.

Note on this clonotype: Compared with germline, one end of the junction differs, possibly owing to a read error. The chain links TRBV7-8 to TRBJ1-5, with D unclear. Germline V gene sequence: CDR1 SGHVS, CDR2 FQNEAQ. The CDR3 has 13 residues. This chain's CDR3 is CACSLARDQPQHF. The CDR3 nucleotides are TGTGCCTGCAGCTTAGCGCGGGATCAGCCCCAGCATTTT.

This clonotype came up a few times. The chain combines TRBV7-9 with TRBJ1-3; 7 nucleotides agree with TRBD1. Germline CDR1 is SEHNR and CDR2 is FQNEAQ (reference sequence). V was clipped by 7 bases and J by 0 bases; unmatched bases: 6. The CDR3 covers 15 residues. CDR3 sequence: CASTSDRTSGNTIYF. The CDR3 region has the DNA TGTGCCAGCACCTCGGACAGGACCTCTGGAAACACCATATATTTT.

The chain uses TRBV6-1 and TRBJ2-3; 14 bases are a match to TRBD2. The CDR3 length is 17 residues. Germline-derived CDR1 and CDR2 are MNHNS and SASEGT. Unmatched junction bases numbered 4, after V lost 3 bases and J lost 2 bases. In DNA, the CDR3 is TGTGCCAGCAGTGAGGCGACTAGCGGGAGGGACACAGATACGCAGTATTTT. It is translated as CASSEATSGRDTDTQYF.

This sequence joins TRBV7-8 and TRBJ2-2; 9 nucleotides match TRBD1. V lost 3 bases and J lost 2; bases outside the gene matches: 4. This CDR3 is built from 16 residues. From germline, CDR1 is SGHVS and CDR2 FQNEAQ. The CDR3 DNA follows: TGTGCCAGCAGCTTTAAGGGACAGGGAAACACCGGGGAGCTGTTTTTT. As protein: CASSFKGQGNTGELFF.

The V gene is TRBV15, the J gene TRBJ1-4; 7 nucleotides line up with TRBD1. V gave up 3 bases and J gave up 8 bases; unmatched junction bases: 6. Germline V gene sequence: CDR1 LNHNV, CDR2 YYDKDF (reference sequence). The CDR3 runs 14 residues. The CDR3, as DNA: TGTGCCACCAGCAGGGACAGGTTTGGGGAAAAACTGTTTTTT. Protein: CATSRDRFGEKLFF.

This clonotype was counted at least ten times. The genes are TRBV5-1 and TRBJ2-3, with 9 bases that match TRBD1. This CDR3 is built from 16 residues. CDR1 is SGHRS and CDR2 is YFSETQ in the germline V gene. V lost 4 bases to trimming and J lost 2 bases; unmatched junction nucleotides: 8. The CDR3 spells CASSVRGTGYTDTQYF. In nucleotides, the CDR3 is TGCGCCAGCAGCGTACGAGGGACAGGGTACACAGATACGCAGTATTTT.

This chain connects TRBV9 to TRBJ1-4; 7 bases fit TRBD1. The germline V gene encodes CDR1 SGDLS and CDR2 YYNGEE. With 7 bases clipped from V and 3 bases from J, the junction kept 6 bases outside the gene matches. The CDR3 is 14 amino acids. The CDR3 region has the DNA TGTGCCAGCCAACAGGGGTTTGCTAATGAAAAACTGTTTTTT. Amino acid sequence: CASQQGFANEKLFF.

This clonotype appeared many times. V and J are TRBV7-9 and TRBJ1-5, with D unclear. The V end was cut by 5 bases, the J end by 7 bases, with 15 bases between. The germline CDR1 and CDR2 sequences are SEHNR and FQNEAQ (reference sequence). The CDR3 length is 14 residues. CDR3 loop: CASSPVARNQPQHF. The CDR3 nucleotides are TGTGCCAGCAGCCCAGTGGCTAGAAACCAGCCCCAGCATTTT.

A note on this clonotype: The junction differs from germline at one of its ends, possibly a read error. The chain links TRBV7-9 to TRBJ2-5; 8 bases align to TRBD2. The CDR3 is 16 residues long. CDR1 SEHNR and CDR2 FQNEAQ come from the germline V gene (reference sequence). CDR3 sequence reads: CASSVAGGGYQETQYF. The CDR3 nucleotides are TGTGCCAGCAGCGTAGCGGGCGGGGGGTACCAAGAGACCCAGTACTTC.

V and J are TRBV9 and TRBJ1-5; weak D call: TRBD1 (5 bases). This CDR3 region has 15 residues. The V gene lost 0 bases and the J gene lost 2 bases, with 9 bases spanning the gap. CDR1 SGDLS and CDR2 YYNGEE come from the germline V gene. CDR3 region: CASSVGGVGNQPQHF. The CDR3 region has the DNA TGTGCCAGCAGCGTAGGGGGGGTAGGCAATCAGCCCCAGCATTTT.

This clonotype came up many times. V gene TRBV5-5 combines with J gene TRBJ2-1; TRBD2 agrees at 12 bases. Germline CDR1 and CDR2: SGHKS and YYEKEE (reference sequence). Trimming took 3 bases from V and 5 from J; bases not matched to a gene: 9. There are 17 residues in the CDR3. CDR3 nucleotides: TGTGCCAGCAGCTGGGGGGCGCGACTAGCGGGGGACAATGAGCAGTTCTTC. This gives the protein CASSWGARLAGDNEQFF.

The chain has TRBV12-5 and TRBJ2-7; D might be TRBD1 (6 bases). This CDR3 contains 17 residues. Trimming took 4 bases from V and 7 from J, leaving 26 bases between them. The germline gives CDR1 LGHNT, CDR2 FRNRAP. The CDR3 sequence is CASGSSTTDRWQREQYF. The CDR3 DNA follows: TGTGCTAGTGGTTCCTCTACAACCGACAGGTGGCAGAGGGAGCAGTACTTC.

This clonotype appeared a few times. The rearrangement uses TRBV30 and TRBJ2-7, with D perhaps TRBD1 (5 bases). The CDR3 is 13 amino acids. The germline gives CDR1 GTSNPN, CDR2 SVGIG (reference sequence). Trimming cost V 5 bases and J 5 bases, with 16 bases left between them. The CDR3 is CAWSRERKNEQYF. Written as DNA, the CDR3 is TGTGCCTGGTCCAGGGAAAGAAAGAACGAGCAGTACTTC.

A single count supports this clonotype. CDR3 protein: CASRRDAWALHF. The CDR3 nucleotides are TGTGCCAGCAGGAGGGACGCTTGGGCCCTCCACTTT. J is TRBJ1-6 and V is TRBV19; D perhaps matches TRBD1 (5 bases). The CDR3 is 12 amino acids. Per the germline V gene, CDR1 is LNHDA and CDR2 is SQIVND (reference sequence). V dropped 9 bases and J dropped 14 bases, with 17 bases sitting between them.